This entry lists 23 T cell receptor beta chains sequenced from one sample in a study of cytomegalovirus exposure and HLA in healthy donors (TCRdb year 2017). Libraries were built with the immunoSEQ multiplex PCR assay. Not all clones reach the TCRdb copy of this immuneACCESS table, which keeps in-frame sequences only. Checked studies attribute under half of the gap to unresolved V genes and leave the rest unexplained. Counted in this sample were 90,000 to 150,000 clones; roughly nine tenths of them appeared once. Roughly 4.4% of the sample comes from the top ten. The source material was PBMCs. The receptors stem from a man aged 18 to 30 in good health and CMV-seropositive.

The chain links TRBV7-2 to TRBJ2-2, with D uncertain. Trimming removed 3 bases at V and 5 bases at J, with 7 bases between. Germline CDR1 reads SGHTA; CDR2 reads FQGNSA. CDR3 length: 13 amino acids. CDR3 nucleotide sequence: TGTGCCAGCAGCTTGGCGAGGACCGGGGAGCTGTTTTTT. This sequence encodes CASSLARTGELFF. Full variable domain (outside the CDR3, taken from reference TRBV7-2 and TRBJ2-2): GAGVSQSPSNKVTEKGKDVELRCDPISGHTALYWYRQSLGQGLEFLIYFQGNSAPDKSGLPSDRFSAERTGGSVSTLTIQRTQQEDSAVYLCASSLARTGELFFGEGSRLTVL.

This sequence joins TRBV18 and TRBJ2-7, with D possibly matching TRBD1 (6 bases). The CDR3 is 15 residues long. The germline V and J ends were trimmed by 1 base and 1 base, with 11 bases remaining between them. Germline CDR1 and CDR2: KGHSH and LQKENI. The CDR3 protein is CASSPQRGWSYEQYF. The CDR3, as DNA: TGTGCCAGCTCACCACAAAGGGGGTGGTCCTACGAGCAGTACTTC.

The sample holds a few counts of this clone. The chain carries TRBV7-9 and TRBJ2-7; 8 bases agree with TRBD2. CDR3 length: 14 residues. Germline assignment: CDR1 SEHNR and CDR2 FQNEAQ (reference sequence). V shed 5 bases and J 7 bases; nucleotides not matched to a gene: 10. CDR3 DNA: TGTGCCAGCAGCCCTGGACTAGCCGGAGGGGAGCAGTACTTC. Translated: CASSPGLAGGEQYF.

The rearrangement links TRBV2 to TRBJ2-5; D remains unclear. Germline-derived CDR1 and CDR2 are SNHLY and FYNNEI. This CDR3 has 13 amino acids. V was clipped by 4 bases and J by 4 bases, with 10 bases between them. This CDR3 is CASSGRLGETQYF. The CDR3 bases are TGTGCCAGCAGTGGCAGGTTGGGAGAGACCCAGTACTTC.

This clone has just one count. This chain uses TRBV2 with TRBJ2-1; 7 bases are shared with TRBD2. Germline V gene sequence: CDR1 SNHLY, CDR2 FYNNEI. The CDR3 loop spans 14 amino acids. V gave up 3 bases and J gave up 9 bases; unmatched junction bases: 8. DNA of the CDR3: TGTGCCAGCAGTGAGATCCTAGCGGACACTGAGCAGTTCTTC. Protein product: CASSEILADTEQFF.

About this clone: Relative to the germline gene, one junction end is altered; a read error may explain this. The rearrangement links TRBV7-7 to TRBJ2-3, with TRBD2 as a possible D gene (6 bases). Germline V gives CDR1 SSHAT, CDR2 FNYEAQ (reference sequence). The CDR3 totals 13 residues. CDR3: CASSLVRGDTQYF. The DNA for the CDR3 is TGTGCTAGCAGCTTAGTCCGGGGGGATACGCAGTATTTT.

This chain joins TRBV5-1 and TRBJ1-6; D uncertain. The CDR3 sequence is 13 residues long. Germline CDR1 reads SGHRS; CDR2 reads YFSETQ. Trimming took 7 bases from V and 8 from J, leaving 13 bases between them. The CDR3 DNA reads as TGCGCCAGCGCGAGGGATGAATATTCACCCCTCCACTTT. Protein sequence: CASARDEYSPLHF.

The rearrangement uses TRBV2 and TRBJ1-5; perhaps TRBD1 as D (6 bases). V lost 6 bases and J 0 bases, leaving 21 bases between the germline ends. CDR3 length: 18 amino acids. The germline gives CDR1 SNHLY, CDR2 FYNNEI. This CDR3 reads CASSGTHGGVLSNQPQHF. DNA for the CDR3: TGTGCCAGCAGCGGGACACATGGGGGGGTTCTTAGCAATCAGCCCCAGCATTTT.

The V gene is TRBV28, the J gene TRBJ2-7; TRBD1 matches 7 bases. CDR1 and CDR2 from the germline V gene are MDHEN and SYDVKM. The CDR3 totals 13 residues. With V trimmed by 6 bases and J by 5 bases, 7 bases remained unmatched. The CDR3 sequence is CASRYHGTDEQYF. DNA of the CDR3: TGTGCCAGCAGGTACCACGGGACAGACGAGCAGTACTTC. Full variable domain (outside the CDR3, taken from reference TRBV28 and TRBJ2-7): DVKVTQSSRYLVKRTGEKVFLECVQDMDHENMFWYRQDPGLGLRLIYFSYDVKMKEKGDIPEGYSVSREKKERFSLILESASTNQTSMYLCASRYHGTDEQYFGPGTRLTVT.

The chain joins TRBV10-3 to TRBJ1-4; TRBD1 matches 7 bases. This CDR3 comprises 11 residues. J was trimmed by 7 bases and V by 11 bases; bases with no gene match: 4. CDR1 ENHRY and CDR2 SYGVKD come from the germline V gene. The CDR3 DNA sequence: TGTGCCGCGGGGACAGCTGAAAAACTGTTTTTT. Translation gives CAAGTAEKLFF.

This chain uses TRBV25-1 with TRBJ2-1; D unclear. This CDR3 is built from 11 residues. Trimming took 0 bases from V and 12 from J, leaving 6 bases between them. Germline V gives CDR1 MGHDK, CDR2 SYGVNS. The CDR3 DNA reads TGTGCCAGCAGTGAATATACTGCGCAGTTCTTC. Translating it yields CASSEYTAQFF.

Comment on this clone: The sample has other DNA sequences that encode this CDR3 too. The rearrangement uses TRBV6-4 and TRBJ2-3, with 8 bases identical to TRBD2. The CDR3 has 14 amino acids. Looked up from germline, CDR1 is MRHNA and CDR2 is SNTAGT. Trimming at V came to 6 bases and at J to 1 base, leaving 3 bases not matched to a gene. CDR3 loop: CASSRGGGTDTQYF. The CDR3 nucleotides read TGTGCCAGCAGCCGGGGGGGTGGCACAGATACGCAGTATTTT.

The J gene is TRBJ2-2, the V gene TRBV9; D unclear. Germline CDR1 is SGDLS and CDR2 is YYNGEE. The CDR3 extends over 14 amino acids. Trimming shortened V by 2 bases and J by 0 bases, and 5 bases separated the two germline ends. The CDR3 region has the DNA TGTGCCAGCAGCGTTTATCCGAACACCGGGGAGCTGTTTTTT. Its protein product is CASSVYPNTGELFF.

This clone was detected once. The chain joins TRBV13 to TRBJ2-2; 9 nucleotides match TRBD2. Trimming cost V 5 bases and J 5 bases; bases outside gene matches: 9. The CDR3 loop spans 16 amino acids. Per germline, CDR1 PRHDT and CDR2 FYEKMQ (reference sequence). As DNA, the CDR3 is TGTGCCAGCAGCCTGCGGGGGGGCAGTTTGACCGGGGAGCTGTTTTTT. It yields the protein CASSLRGGSLTGELFF.

This clone has a single count. The rearrangement links TRBV6-6 to TRBJ2-6; no firm D call. The CDR3 consists of 13 residues. CDR1 is MNHNY, CDR2 SVGAGI, per germline (reference sequence). The V end lost 11 bases, the J end lost 0 bases, and 8 bases lay between the germline ends. The DNA for the CDR3 is TGTGCCGCTTTTAGCTCTGGGGCCAACGTCCTGACTTTC. Protein: CAAFSSGANVLTF.

This clone was counted a single time. The CDR3 region is CASSLLVGGSYEQYF. In DNA, the CDR3 is TGCGCCAGCAGTCTTCTTGTCGGGGGCTCCTACGAGCAGTACTTC. V is TRBV5-1 and J is TRBJ2-7; D is possibly TRBD2 (6 bases). The V and J ends lost 5 bases and 0 bases respectively, with 15 bases between them. Germline V gives CDR1 SGHRS, CDR2 YFSETQ. The CDR3 length is 15 residues.

This chain links TRBV5-4 with TRBJ2-5; 9 bases are a match to TRBD1. J was trimmed by 6 bases and V by 3 bases; bases with no gene match: 9. Germline V gene data show CDR1 as SGHNT and CDR2 as YYREEE (reference sequence). CDR3 length: 15 residues. The DNA of the CDR3 is TGTGCCAGCAGCTCACCACAGGGGGCTGGAAAGACCCAGTACTTC. Its translation is CASSSPQGAGKTQYF.

The rearrangement uses TRBV4-1 and TRBJ1-5; 7 positions agree with TRBD1. V shed 0 bases, J shed 4 bases, and the junction held 9 bases outside the gene matches. CDR3 length equals 17 residues. From germline, CDR1 is MGHRA and CDR2 YSYEKL. Written as DNA, the CDR3 is TGCGCCAGCAGCCAAGATGGAACAGGGGTCTCTAATCAGCCCCAGCATTTT. This encodes CASSQDGTGVSNQPQHF.

This chain joins TRBV4-2 and TRBJ1-4; D is uncertain. From germline, CDR1 is LGHNA and CDR2 YNFKEQ. Trimming shortened V by 1 base and J by 1 base, and 19 bases separated the two germline ends. The CDR3 covers 19 residues. The chain's CDR3 is CASSQVVGGFGGTNEKLFF. The CDR3 region has the DNA TGTGCCAGCAGCCAAGTGGTGGGAGGATTCGGTGGAACTAATGAAAAACTGTTTTTT.

This clone was counted a single time. This chain joins TRBV4-1 and TRBJ1-2; weak D call: TRBD1 (6 bases). This CDR3 contains 15 residues. The germline CDR1 and CDR2 sequences are MGHRA and YSYEKL. V lost 4 bases and J 7 bases, leaving 19 bases between the germline ends. Here the CDR3 reads CASSPQRGLNSGYTF. The CDR3 region has the DNA TGCGCCAGCAGCCCGCAGAGGGGGTTGAATTCTGGCTACACCTTC.

The gene calls are TRBV2 and TRBJ2-2; 9 bases are a match to TRBD2. The CDR3 covers 15 residues. V was pared by 4 bases and J by 4 bases, with 4 bases of the junction left unmatched. Per germline, CDR1 SNHLY and CDR2 FYNNEI. The CDR3 coding sequence is TGTGCCAGCAGTGGTGTAGCGGGGGTCACCGGGGAGCTGTTTTTT. Protein: CASSGVAGVTGELFF.

V gene TRBV2 combines with J gene TRBJ1-1; maybe TRBD1 (5 bases). CDR1 and CDR2 (germline): SNHLY, FYNNEI. Between the trimmed V and J ends, which lost 8 bases and 1 base, there was a span of 11 bases. CDR3 length: 13 amino acids. The CDR3 nucleotides are TGTGCCAGCCCCCGGGGGAAGAACACTGAAGCTTTCTTT. Translating it yields CASPRGKNTEAFF.

The rearrangement uses TRBV4-2 and TRBJ1-3, with D unclear. Trimming removed 0 bases at V and 4 bases at J, with 4 bases between. The germline CDR1 and CDR2 sequences are LGHNA and YNFKEQ. This CDR3 has 13 residues. The CDR3 spells CASSQDRGNTIYF. CDR3 bases: TGTGCCAGCAGCCAAGATCGGGGAAACACCATATATTTT.